A single T cell receptor (beta chain) is shown here with its context. This sample stems from a study of blood T cell repertoires in COVID-19. The ends lost 4 bases at V and 9 bases at J; junction bases unmatched: 4. Germline V gene data show CDR1 as SGHDT and CDR2 as YYEEEE. There are 13 residues in the CDR3. Authors' methods: Amplified reference gene primers provided the basis for estimating nucleated cell counts. Sequencing was performed with immunoSEQ multiplex PCR; in TCRdb, only in-frame clones are kept and a portion is missing. V and J calls and clone size are as listed in that table; D and trimming were resolved from the DNA. Here the sample spans around 180,000 clones, approximately 86% being singletons.

The TCR sequence derives from a woman in her 30s with active or convalescent COVID-19. Sample: peripheral blood. The gene calls are TRBV5-6 and TRBJ1-6; 7 bases align to TRBD1. CDR3 amino acids: CASSQNRGSPLHF. CDR3 sequence (DNA): TGTGCCAGCAGCCAAAACAGGGGTTCACCCCTCCACTTT.